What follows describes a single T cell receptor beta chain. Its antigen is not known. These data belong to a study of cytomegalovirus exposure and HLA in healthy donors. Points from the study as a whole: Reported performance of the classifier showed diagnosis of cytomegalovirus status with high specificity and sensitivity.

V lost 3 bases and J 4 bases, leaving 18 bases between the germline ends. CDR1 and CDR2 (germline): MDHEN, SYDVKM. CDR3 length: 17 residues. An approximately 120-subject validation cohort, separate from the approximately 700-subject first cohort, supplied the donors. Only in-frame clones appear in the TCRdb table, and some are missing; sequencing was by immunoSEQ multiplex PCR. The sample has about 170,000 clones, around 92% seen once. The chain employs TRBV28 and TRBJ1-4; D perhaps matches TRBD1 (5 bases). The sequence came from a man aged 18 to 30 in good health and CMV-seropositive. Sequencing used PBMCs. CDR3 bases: TGTGCCAGCAGTTTCCCCCTTGCGGGGGGGATTAATGAAAAACTGTTTTTT. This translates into CASSFPLAGGINEKLFF.